These T cell receptor beta chains were read from a single sample in a study of blood T cell repertoires in COVID-19. Sequencing used immunoSEQ multiplex PCR; TCRdb keeps in-frame clones, though not all of them. This sample has a few hundred thousand clones, with around 84% found just once. Sequenced sample: peripheral blood. All receptors come from a human donor in a cohort sampled during active COVID-19. Both conserved end residues are trimmed from each CDR3. Fields, in order: J gene, clone size, CDR3 length, V gene, CDR3 protein. Rows may omit the clone size; those that give it use once, few, many or a size class.

j_call: TRBJ2-3
clone_size: .
cdr3_length: 12
v_call: TRBV5-1
cdr3_aa: ASSLEADTDTQY

j_call: TRBJ2-5
clone_size: .
cdr3_length: 12
v_call: TRBV5-1
cdr3_aa: ASSTGQLQETQY

j_call: TRBJ2-7
clone_size: .
cdr3_length: 14
v_call: TRBV5-5
cdr3_aa: ASRPPLGTGMNEQY

j_call: TRBJ2-1
clone_size: .
cdr3_length: 13
v_call: TRBV15
cdr3_aa: ATSRERTSLHEQF

j_call: TRBJ2-1
clone_size: .
cdr3_length: 13
v_call: TRBV5-1
cdr3_aa: ASSTTRVSYNEQF

j_call: TRBJ1-2
clone_size: many
cdr3_length: 13
v_call: TRBV3-1/TRBV3-2
cdr3_aa: ASSQGRDSYYGYT

j_call: TRBJ1-1
clone_size: .
cdr3_length: 11
v_call: TRBV3-1/TRBV3-2
cdr3_aa: ASSQIQGGNAF

j_call: TRBJ2-5
clone_size: .
cdr3_length: 14
v_call: TRBV3-1/TRBV3-2
cdr3_aa: ASSQGLLAGEETQY

j_call: TRBJ2-1
clone_size: .
cdr3_length: 14
v_call: TRBV18
cdr3_aa: ASSPLGAGGYNEQF

j_call: TRBJ2-7
clone_size: .
cdr3_length: 15
v_call: TRBV3-1/TRBV3-2
cdr3_aa: ASSQAGGAGVGYEQY

j_call: TRBJ1-2
clone_size: .
cdr3_length: 10
v_call: TRBV10-3
cdr3_aa: AISEPIGGYT

j_call: TRBJ1-5
clone_size: .
cdr3_length: 13
v_call: TRBV19
cdr3_aa: ASSQGVDSNQPQH

j_call: TRBJ2-7
clone_size: .
cdr3_length: 14
v_call: TRBV18
cdr3_aa: ASSPVTSGILYEQY

j_call: TRBJ1-3
clone_size: .
cdr3_length: 15
v_call: TRBV28
cdr3_aa: ASSSVGQGSSGNTIY

j_call: TRBJ2-6
clone_size: .
cdr3_length: 21
v_call: TRBV28
cdr3_aa: ASKPGTYQSAVGQATGANVLT

j_call: TRBJ2-1
clone_size: .
cdr3_length: 13
v_call: TRBV19
cdr3_aa: ASSPSSGGYNEQF

j_call: TRBJ2-7
clone_size: .
cdr3_length: 12
v_call: TRBV2
cdr3_aa: ASTKDRGNYEQY

j_call: TRBJ2-5
clone_size: .
cdr3_length: 10
v_call: TRBV2
cdr3_aa: ASGYPGETQY

j_call: TRBJ2-2
clone_size: .
cdr3_length: 11
v_call: TRBV6-2/TRBV6-3
cdr3_aa: ASSSSGTGELF

j_call: TRBJ2-3
clone_size: .
cdr3_length: 11
v_call: TRBV12-3/TRBV12-4
cdr3_aa: ASIPGSTDTQY

j_call: TRBJ1-1
clone_size: .
cdr3_length: 11
v_call: TRBV18
cdr3_aa: ASSPRQDTEAF

j_call: TRBJ1-1
clone_size: .
cdr3_length: 16
v_call: TRBV18
cdr3_aa: ASSPPSGDWFGGTEAF

j_call: TRBJ2-1
clone_size: .
cdr3_length: 15
v_call: TRBV4-1
cdr3_aa: ASSQDFRTSGSNEQF

j_call: TRBJ1-2
clone_size: .
cdr3_length: 12
v_call: TRBV7-2
cdr3_aa: ASSPTISNYGYT

j_call: TRBJ2-4
clone_size: many
cdr3_length: 17
v_call: TRBV4-2
cdr3_aa: ASSQAYNGRAVDKNIQY

j_call: TRBJ1-5
clone_size: .
cdr3_length: 11
v_call: TRBV3-1/TRBV3-2
cdr3_aa: ASSQDSRQPQH

j_call: TRBJ1-4
clone_size: .
cdr3_length: 13
v_call: TRBV6-6
cdr3_aa: ASRREVATNEKLF

j_call: TRBJ2-5
clone_size: .
cdr3_length: 13
v_call: TRBV10-1
cdr3_aa: ASSESGQARETQY

j_call: TRBJ2-7
clone_size: .
cdr3_length: 13
v_call: TRBV6-5
cdr3_aa: ASYKLTDNTYEQY

j_call: TRBJ2-1
clone_size: few
cdr3_length: 14
v_call: TRBV11-2
cdr3_aa: ASSYIGTSEYNEQF

j_call: TRBJ1-2
clone_size: .
cdr3_length: 15
v_call: TRBV3-1/TRBV3-2
cdr3_aa: ASSPTGKGQGAMGYT

j_call: TRBJ2-1
clone_size: .
cdr3_length: 11
v_call: TRBV3-1/TRBV3-2
cdr3_aa: ASTGLADNEQF

j_call: TRBJ1-5
clone_size: .
cdr3_length: 13
v_call: TRBV5-8
cdr3_aa: ASSKGQGASQPQH

j_call: TRBJ1-4
clone_size: few
cdr3_length: 13
v_call: TRBV3-1/TRBV3-2
cdr3_aa: ASSQGQGKEEKLF

j_call: TRBJ2-3
clone_size: .
cdr3_length: 14
v_call: TRBV7-2
cdr3_aa: ASTSMERGGTDTQY

j_call: TRBJ2-2
clone_size: .
cdr3_length: 15
v_call: TRBV6-4
cdr3_aa: ASSLETSGSSTGELF

j_call: TRBJ2-5
clone_size: .
cdr3_length: 13
v_call: TRBV7-9
cdr3_aa: ASSLALGPQETQY

j_call: TRBJ1-3
clone_size: .
cdr3_length: 14
v_call: TRBV28
cdr3_aa: ASSSPRQGARNTIY

j_call: TRBJ1-5
clone_size: .
cdr3_length: 13
v_call: TRBV28
cdr3_aa: ASSPQGLSLRPQH

j_call: TRBJ2-1
clone_size: .
cdr3_length: 15
v_call: TRBV3-1/TRBV3-2
cdr3_aa: ASSQAGQGFWRSEQF

j_call: TRBJ2-2
clone_size: .
cdr3_length: 15
v_call: TRBV4-1
cdr3_aa: ASSQRGQGPNTGELF